The entry below gives a single TCR beta chain sequence along with its context. Its matching antigen is unknown. These data originate in a study of T cells expressing NK-cell markers. With UMIs, 5'RACE template switching was used to make TCR beta cDNA. TCRdb re-called the 5' RACE reads; one entry per CDR3 protein, DNA not given. This sample's table has 440,000 or so distinct CDR3 sequences. The CDR3 extends over 16 amino acids. Study-wide results and limits: In over 5 donors, dominant CD3+CD56+NKG2C+ clonotypes ranked among the top 10 CD8+ clonotypes. Several donors likewise had their CD3+CD56-NKG2C+ fraction led by these clonotypes.

This chain links TRBV12-3 or TRBV12-4 with TRBJ2-3; TCRdb picks TRBD2, but there is no DNA to check that call. The TCR was taken from a woman between 18 and 75 years old in good health. Sequencing was done on a sample of blood T cells: a sorted CD56 or NKG2C T cell subset, CD4+ or CD8+ T cells, or bulk PBMC T cells (not recorded which). The CDR3 is CASNRSRRGGTDTQYF.